This T cell receptor beta chain is drawn from a study of cytomegalovirus exposure and HLA in healthy donors. Overall study findings and caveats: TCR sequences were mostly rare, though some public TCRs occurred in many donors. Some TCR beta chains (roughly 160 of them) were listed as cytomegalovirus-associated.

Some clones are missing from TCRdb's copy, which holds only in-frame ones; the method was immunoSEQ multiplex PCR. The data hold some 290,000 clones, with 88% observed a single time. Looked up from germline, CDR1 is MGHDK and CDR2 is SYGVNS. V was pared by 6 bases and J by 5 bases, with 6 bases of the junction left unmatched. This CDR3 is built from 15 residues. Turning to this clone: The antigen remains unidentified.

The sequencing input was PBMCs. V usage is TRBV25-1 and J usage is TRBJ2-1, with TRBD1 matching over 11 bases. The sequence was obtained from a man younger than 45 in good health and CMV-seronegative. The CDR3: CASRDRGHLDNEQFF. The CDR3 DNA follows: TGTGCCAGCAGGGACAGGGGGCACTTGGACAATGAGCAGTTCTTC.